A single sample gave rise to the 25 T cell receptor beta chains below, sequenced in a study of beta chain features in type 1 diabetes. The study's findings and limits: Among patients with Type 1 diabetes, TCRB CDR3s were moderately but significantly shorter in every one of the four CD4+ subsets.

The authors reverse transcribed all of the isolated RNA, so sequencing captured expressed TCRB transcripts. Measured with immunoSEQ multiplex PCR; TCRdb has only the in-frame clones, and not every one. The table has around 310,000 clones, roughly 14% seen once; the top ten hold roughly 0.015%. Their antigens are not known. Sample: naive CD4+ T cells from blood. These receptors were collected from a woman under 30 with type 1 diabetes.

This clone showed up just a few times. CDR3 amino acids: CASSFSWETQYF. The DNA for the CDR3 is TGTGCCAGCAGCTTTAGCTGGGAGACCCAGTACTTC. The genes are TRBV7-9 and TRBJ2-5; no firm D call. The CDR3 has 12 amino acids. The germline gives CDR1 SEHNR, CDR2 FQNEAQ (reference sequence). V lost 3 bases to trimming and J lost 5 bases, with 7 bases between them.

The chain uses TRBV7-3 and TRBJ2-5, with a tentative D call TRBD2 (6 bases). The CDR3 runs to 14 residues. CDR1 and CDR2 from the germline V gene are SGHTA and FQGTGA. The V end was cut by 2 bases, the J end by 4 bases, with 11 bases between. The CDR3 DNA reads TGTGCCAGCAGCTTAGGGGTTAGCGGAGAGACCCAGTACTTC. This sequence encodes CASSLGVSGETQYF.

About this clone itself: Other DNA variants within this sample encode the same CDR3. The chain couples TRBV4-2 to TRBJ2-5; 9 bases are a match to TRBD1. CDR3 length: 14 amino acids. CDR1 and CDR2 (germline): LGHNA, YNFKEQ. V was pared by 3 bases and J by 3 bases, with 2 bases of the junction left unmatched. CDR3 amino acids: CASSQGQGEETQYF. DNA of the CDR3: TGTGCCAGCAGCCAGGGACAGGGAGAAGAGACCCAGTACTTC.

This chain uses TRBV30 with TRBJ1-3; D not resolved. Germline values: CDR1 GTSNPN, CDR2 SVGIG (reference sequence). The CDR3 consists of 15 residues. V was trimmed by 2 bases and J by 0 bases, leaving 11 bases between them. CDR3 bases: TGTGCCTGGAGTACGTCGGGAAGCTCTGGAAACACCATATATTTT. This sequence encodes CAWSTSGSSGNTIYF.

This sequence joins TRBV6-7 and TRBJ2-1; a possible D gene is TRBD1 (6 bases). TRBV6-7 is annotated as an ORF whose role is uncertain. Trimming pared 0 bases from V and 8 bases from J, leaving 11 bases between. The CDR3 is made up of 14 amino acids. CDR3 region: CASSYSTGTYEQFF. For the CDR3, the DNA is TGTGCCAGCAGTTACTCAACCGGGACATATGAGCAGTTCTTC.

The table lists this clone with a few counts. The chain joins TRBV19 to TRBJ1-2; the D gene is possibly TRBD1 (6 bases). Deletions cut 5 bases from V and 2 bases from J, with 12 bases between. The CDR3 consists of 14 residues. Germline loops: CDR1 LNHDA, CDR2 SQIVND (reference sequence). The CDR3 DNA is TGTGCCAGTAGTGTACGAGGGGGAAACTATGGCTACACCTTC. Its translation is CASSVRGGNYGYTF.

The chain employs TRBV7-9 and TRBJ2-2, with D tentatively TRBD2 (6 bases). Germline V gives CDR1 SEHNR, CDR2 FQNEAQ (reference sequence). V was pared by 1 base and J by 4 bases, with 13 bases between. The CDR3 extends over 16 amino acids. CDR3 loop: CASSLVGGATTGELFF. CDR3 bases: TGTGCCAGCAGCTTAGTCGGGGGTGCAACCACCGGGGAGCTGTTTTTT.

Of note for this clone: A read error is possible here, since a much larger clone lies one base away. The same CDR3 also results from other DNA sequences found in this sample. The chain combines TRBV18 with TRBJ1-1, with no clear D. The CDR3 is 13 amino acids. With 2 bases removed from V and 0 bases from J, the gap between germline ends came to 4 bases. The germline CDR1 and CDR2 sequences are KGHSH and LQKENI. The CDR3, as DNA: TGTGCCAGCTCACCAGACATGAACACTGAAGCTTTCTTT. This encodes CASSPDMNTEAFF.

The rearrangement links TRBV7-2 to TRBJ2-6, with 12 nucleotides matching TRBD1. Trimming cost V 7 bases and J 2 bases; bases outside gene matches: 3. CDR1 is SGHTA, CDR2 FQGNSA, per germline. This CDR3 contains 16 residues. The CDR3 DNA reads TGTGCCAGCACCGGGACAGGGGGCGCTGGGGCCAACGTCCTGACTTTC. Translating it yields CASTGTGGAGANVLTF.

The CDR3 DNA sequence: TGTGCCTGGAGTGTTGGACTAGCGGATTATCGGGATACGCAGTATTTT. This translates into CAWSVGLADYRDTQYF. The chain couples TRBV30 to TRBJ2-3; 10 bases match TRBD2. Germline values: CDR1 GTSNPN, CDR2 SVGIG (reference sequence). V shed 0 bases and J 6 bases; nucleotides not matched to a gene: 9. The CDR3 covers 16 residues. Full variable domain (rest looked up from reference TRBV30 and TRBJ2-3): SQTIHQWPATLVQPVGSPLSLECTVEGTSNPNLYWYRQAAGRGLQLLFYSVGIGQISSEVPQNLSASRPQDRQFILSSKKLLLSDSGFYLCAWSVGLADYRDTQYFGPGTRLTVL.

In this sample, this clone turned up a few times. Here the CDR3 reads CAWCPLVDTQYF. As DNA, the CDR3 is TGTGCCTGGTGCCCTTTAGTAGATACGCAGTATTTT. The V and J genes are TRBV30 and TRBJ2-3, with D unclear. V lost 5 bases, J lost 5 bases, and 11 bases lay in between. This CDR3 region has 12 residues. Germline-derived CDR1 and CDR2 are GTSNPN and SVGIG (reference sequence).

The chain recombines TRBV11-2 with TRBJ2-5, with 9 bases aligning to TRBD1. TRBJ2-7 explains the end of the DNA better; the J call may be wrong. Germline CDR1 and CDR2: SGHAT and FQNNGV. This CDR3 comprises 14 residues. Here the CDR3 reads CASSTHRGPYEQYF. The DNA for the CDR3 is TGTGCCAGCAGCACCCACAGGGGGCCCTACGAGCAGTACTTC.

J is TRBJ2-3 and V is TRBV7-2; D might be TRBD2 (6 bases). Germline V gene sequence: CDR1 SGHTA, CDR2 FQGNSA. The CDR3 covers 15 residues. The V and J ends lost 5 bases and 4 bases respectively, with 16 bases between them. This CDR3 is CASSTNSGGSDTQYF. In DNA, the CDR3 is TGTGCCAGCAGCACAAATAGCGGAGGATCAGATACGCAGTATTTT.

The CDR3 sequence: CASSPNAGANLNYGYTF. CDR3 bases: TGTGCCAGCAGCCCTAATGCGGGGGCAAACCTTAACTATGGCTACACCTTC. The chain uses TRBV7-9 and TRBJ1-2, with D maybe TRBD1 (6 bases). V was shortened by 5 bases and J by 1 base, with 20 bases between the two germline ends. Germline V gene sequence: CDR1 SEHNR, CDR2 FQNEAQ (reference sequence). The CDR3 is made up of 17 amino acids.

To note about this clone: Within the sample, other DNA sequences also encode this same CDR3. The chain couples TRBV18 to TRBJ2-2; D is unclear. V lost 0 bases to trimming and J lost 4 bases, with 3 bases between them. There are 13 residues in the CDR3. From germline, CDR1 is KGHSH and CDR2 LQKENI. The CDR3 nucleotides are TGTGCCAGCTCACCACCGAGCACCGGGGAGCTGTTTTTT. This gives the protein CASSPPSTGELFF. The variable domain in full, completed from reference TRBV18 and TRBJ2-2, reads NAGVMQNPRHLVRRRGQEARLRCSPMKGHSHVYWYRQLPEEGLKFMVYLQKENIIDESGMPKERFSAEFPKEGPSILRIQQVVRGDSAAYFCASSPPSTGELFFGEGSRLTVL.

The rearrangement joins TRBV18 to TRBJ1-1; D might be TRBD1 (6 bases). Germline V gene sequence: CDR1 KGHSH, CDR2 LQKENI. The CDR3 runs to 16 residues. V lost 5 bases, J lost 4 bases, and 20 bases lay in between. CDR3 loop: CASSSFGGQGSTEAFF. The CDR3 region has the DNA TGTGCCAGCTCAAGTTTTGGGGGCCAAGGTAGCACTGAAGCTTTCTTT.

The genes are TRBV2 and TRBJ2-2, with 11 nucleotides matching TRBD2. The V gene end was trimmed by 6 bases and the J gene end by 5 bases; junction bases not matched to a gene: 17. The germline CDR1 and CDR2 sequences are SNHLY and FYNNEI. The CDR3 totals 19 residues. The CDR3 loop is CASRGLAETTLTRTGELFF. In DNA, the CDR3 is TGTGCCAGCAGGGGACTAGCGGAGACAACCCTCACACGTACCGGGGAGCTGTTTTTT.

This clone was detected only a few times. The rearrangement links TRBV18 to TRBJ2-3; possibly TRBD2 for D (5 bases). The CDR3 spans 13 residues. The V end was cut by 2 bases, the J end by 7 bases, with 10 bases between. Germline-derived CDR1 and CDR2 are KGHSH and LQKENI. The CDR3 DNA is TGTGCCAGCTCACCAGAGGAGGAATATACGCAGTATTTT. It yields the protein CASSPEEEYTQYF. Filled out from reference TRBV18 and TRBJ2-3, the complete variable domain reads NAGVMQNPRHLVRRRGQEARLRCSPMKGHSHVYWYRQLPEEGLKFMVYLQKENIIDESGMPKERFSAEFPKEGPSILRIQQVVRGDSAAYFCASSPEEEYTQYFGPGTRLTVL.

This sequence joins TRBV5-4 and TRBJ2-1; D gene ambiguous. Germline loops: CDR1 SGHNT, CDR2 YYREEE (reference sequence). The CDR3 is 16 residues long. The V end lost 4 bases, the J end lost 0 bases, and 14 bases lay between the germline ends. This CDR3 is CASSPRLPNSYNEQFF. In nucleotides, the CDR3 is TGTGCCAGCAGCCCTCGACTCCCGAACTCCTACAATGAGCAGTTCTTC.

The chain uses TRBV10-3 and TRBJ2-2; 7 bases match TRBD1. The trim removed 2 bases at V and 7 bases at J, leaving 13 bases unmatched. The CDR3 spans 17 residues. From germline, CDR1 is ENHRY and CDR2 SYGVKD. In DNA form, the CDR3 reads TGTGCCATCAGTGAGCACCCCACAGGGGCTCTAGGCGGGGAGCTGTTTTTT. Its protein product is CAISEHPTGALGGELFF.

The CDR3 DNA sequence: TGTGCCAGCAGCCCTCCGGTGGGGGGACCGAGCACAGATACGCAGTATTTT. It codes for CASSPPVGGPSTDTQYF. The gene calls are TRBV9 and TRBJ2-3, with a possible D match to TRBD2 (6 bases). V lost 4 bases, J lost 0 bases, and 18 bases lay in between. From germline, CDR1 is SGDLS and CDR2 YYNGEE. CDR3 length: 17 amino acids.

Concerning this clone itself: At one end the junction does not follow the germline gene, possibly because of a read error. The J gene is TRBJ1-3, the V gene TRBV27, with a tentative D call TRBD1 (6 bases). CDR1 and CDR2 (germline): MNHEY, SMNVEV (reference sequence). The CDR3 loop spans 16 amino acids. The CDR3 nucleotides are TGTGCCAGCAGTGTATCTCAGGGGTCCTCTGGAAACACCATATATTTT. Its protein is CASSVSQGSSGNTIYF.

This clone was counted only a few times. The gene calls are TRBV7-7 and TRBJ2-3; 9 bases are a match to TRBD1. V shed 5 bases, J shed 3 bases, and the junction held 6 bases outside the gene matches. This CDR3 has 15 residues. CDR1 is SSHAT, CDR2 FNYEAQ, per germline (reference sequence). The CDR3 DNA reads TGTGCCAGCAGCGGAGGGACAGGGAAAACAGATACGCAGTATTTT. It encodes CASSGGTGKTDTQYF.

The table lists this clone with a few counts. The chain carries TRBV10-2 and TRBJ1-1, with D maybe TRBD1 (5 bases). Trimming removed 8 bases at V and 6 bases at J, with 16 bases between. Germline CDR1 reads WSHSY; CDR2 reads SAAADI. There are 13 residues in the CDR3. The CDR3 sequence is CASVDRFGPEAFF. In nucleotides, the CDR3 is TGCGCCAGCGTCGACAGATTCGGCCCTGAAGCTTTCTTT.

This clone was found a few times. This rearrangement joins TRBV7-6 to TRBJ2-5, with 7 positions matching TRBD1. J gave up 4 bases and V 5 bases, and 13 bases lay outside the gene matches. The CDR3 totals 16 residues. Germline assignment: CDR1 SGHVS and CDR2 FNYEAQ. This chain's CDR3 is CASSPTRDSRGETQYF. Here the CDR3 DNA reads TGTGCCAGCAGCCCTACCCGGGACAGCCGGGGAGAGACCCAGTACTTC. Together with reference TRBV7-6 and TRBJ2-5, the CDR3 gives the full variable domain: GAGVSQSPRYKVTKRGQDVALRCDPISGHVSLYWYRQALGQGPEFLTYFNYEAQQDKSGLPNDRFSAERPEGSISTLTIQRTEQRDSAMYRCASSPTRDSRGETQYFGPGTRLLVL.